The 17 T cell receptor beta chains presented below share a single source sample, sequenced in a study of blood T cell repertoires in COVID-19. Data came from immunoSEQ multiplex PCR; TCRdb stores just in-frame clones and leaves some out. The profile shows 180,000 or so clones, around 83% of them singletons. Material: PBMCs or T cells enriched from blood (not recorded which). The receptors shown here come from a man aged 45 to 65 who had recovered from COVID-19.

The CDR3 DNA is TGCGCCAGCTCGGGATTTAACTATGGCTACACCTTC. Translated, it gives CASSGFNYGYTF. V gene TRBV4-1 combines with J gene TRBJ1-2, with D unresolved. Trimming removed 8 bases at V and 1 base at J, with 8 bases between. The CDR3 has 12 residues. Germline V gives CDR1 MGHRA, CDR2 YSYEKL.

Remarks on this clone: One junction end does not reproduce the germline sequence, and a read error may be involved. The chain joins TRBV29-1 to TRBJ2-6; D unresolved. CDR3 length: 13 amino acids. Germline V gene data show CDR1 as SQVTM and CDR2 as ANQGSEA. The CDR3 loop is CSVEAAQADVLTF. The CDR3 DNA sequence: TGCAGCGTTGAGGCAGCCCAGGCCGACGTCCTGACTTTC.

The CDR3 DNA is TGTGCCAGTATGGTGGGCCGCAGAATTAGCACCGGGGAGCTGTTTTTT. Encoded protein: CASMVGRRISTGELFF. The genes are TRBV19 and TRBJ2-2; D is unresolved. The CDR3 is 16 amino acids. The V gene lost 7 bases and the J gene lost 4 bases, with 19 bases spanning the gap. Germline V gives CDR1 LNHDA, CDR2 SQIVND (reference sequence). Variable domain in full (rest from reference TRBV19 and TRBJ2-2): DGGITQSPKYLFRKEGQNVTLSCEQNLNHDAMYWYRQDPGQGLRLIYYSQIVNDFQKGDIAEGYSVSREKKESFPLTVTSAQKNPTAFYLCASMVGRRISTGELFFGEGSRLTVL.

J is TRBJ2-2 and V is TRBV5-6; D is uncertain. With 5 bases removed from V and 1 base from J, the gap between germline ends came to 12 bases. Germline V gives CDR1 SGHDT, CDR2 YYEEEE. This CDR3 is built from 15 residues. The CDR3 loop is CASRVRLKNTGELFF. CDR3 bases: TGTGCCAGCAGAGTGCGCCTGAAGAACACCGGGGAGCTGTTTTTT.

V and J are TRBV18 and TRBJ1-3, with 8 positions matching TRBD1. The ends lost 4 bases at V and 5 bases at J; junction bases unmatched: 4. Per germline, CDR1 KGHSH and CDR2 LQKENI. This CDR3 region has 14 residues. The CDR3 DNA sequence: TGTGCCAGCTCACAGGACAGGGACAGAAACACCATATATTTT. Translating it yields CASSQDRDRNTIYF.

The CDR3 DNA is TGTGCCAGCAACCCAGACAGTAAGGTCGGGCGAGGCGAGCAGTACTTC. This codes for CASNPDSKVGRGEQYF. V and J are TRBV5-6 and TRBJ2-7, with a tentative D call TRBD1 (5 bases). Trimming took off 6 bases at V and 6 bases at J, with 25 bases between the two ends. CDR1 is SGHDT, CDR2 YYEEEE, per germline. This CDR3 is built from 16 residues.

The chain is built from TRBV5-6 and TRBJ2-1; D not resolved. The CDR3 contains 11 residues. Deletions cut 4 bases from V and 4 bases from J, with 3 bases between. Per the germline V gene, CDR1 is SGHDT and CDR2 is YYEEEE. This CDR3 reads CASSQYNEQFF. CDR3 DNA: TGTGCCAGCAGCCAATACAATGAGCAGTTCTTC.

The V gene is TRBV6-5, the J gene TRBJ1-2; TRBD1 matches 8 bases. CDR3 length: 13 amino acids. The germline gives CDR1 MNHEY, CDR2 SVGAGI. J gave up 3 bases and V 6 bases, and 3 bases lay outside the gene matches. The CDR3 DNA reads TGTGCCAGCAGCCAGGACAGGGACTATGGCTACACCTTC. It codes for CASSQDRDYGYTF.

Concerning this clone: The junction and the germline gene differ at one end; a read error may be behind it. The chain combines TRBV5-1 with TRBJ1-4; a possible D gene is TRBD1 (6 bases). Germline V gene data show CDR1 as SGHRS and CDR2 as YFSETQ. This CDR3 contains 14 residues. CDR3 DNA: TGCGCCAGCAGTTTGGACAGTACTAATGAAAAACTGTTTTTT. Translated, it gives CASSLDSTNEKLFF.

The chain employs TRBV12-5 and TRBJ1-3; the match to TRBD1 covers 8 bases. The CDR3 spans 14 residues. Trimming at V came to 6 bases and at J to 3 bases, leaving 4 bases not matched to a gene. In germline, CDR1 is LGHNT, CDR2 FRNRAP. CDR3 region: CASGAQGGGNTIYF. The CDR3 DNA reads as TGTGCTAGTGGGGCACAGGGGGGTGGAAACACCATATATTTT.

The genes are TRBV19 and TRBJ2-7; 7 positions agree with TRBD1. The CDR3 is 14 amino acids. Trimming cost V 7 bases and J 4 bases; bases outside gene matches: 10. From germline, CDR1 is LNHDA and CDR2 SQIVND (reference sequence). This CDR3 reads CASKRTGATYEQYF. The DNA for the CDR3 is TGTGCCAGTAAAAGAACAGGGGCAACTTACGAGCAGTACTTC.

The chain recombines TRBV3-1 (or the pseudogene TRBV3-2) with TRBJ1-1, with TRBD1 matching over 8 bases. Unmatched junction bases numbered 4, after V lost 0 bases and J lost 10 bases. Per germline, CDR1 LGHDT and CDR2 YNNKEL (reference sequence). The length of the CDR3 is 13 residues. DNA for the CDR3: TGTGCCAGCAGCCAAGACTACAGGGGGAGAGCTTTCTTT. Protein sequence: CASSQDYRGRAFF.

This chain links TRBV2 with TRBJ1-5, with a tentative D call TRBD1 (5 bases). The CDR3 contains 13 residues. Trimming took 6 bases from V and 6 from J, leaving 12 bases between them. Germline V gene lookup returns CDR1 SNHLY and CDR2 FYNNEI. CDR3 DNA: TGTGCCAGCAGGGGGGGGGAGCTTCAGCCCCAGCATTTT. This codes for CASRGGELQPQHF.

The J gene is TRBJ2-5, the V gene TRBV5-8; tentative D call: TRBD2 (5 bases). V lost 0 bases to trimming and J lost 5 bases, with 17 bases between them. CDR3 length: 16 amino acids. In germline, CDR1 is SGHTS, CDR2 YDEGEE. The CDR3: CASSLAGLSIGETQYF. Written as DNA, the CDR3 is TGTGCCAGCAGCTTGGCCGGACTCTCTATTGGGGAGACCCAGTACTTC. Combining the CDR3 with reference TRBV5-8 and TRBJ2-5 gives the whole variable domain EAGVTQSPTHLIKTRGQQATLRCSPISGHTSVYWYQQALGLGLQFLLWYDEGEERNRGNFPPRFSGRQFPNYSSELNVNALELEDSALYLCASSLAGLSIGETQYFGPGTRLLVL.

This clone was counted between two and nine times. The chain joins TRBV6-6 to TRBJ1-1; TRBD1 matches 8 bases. Germline V gives CDR1 MNHNY, CDR2 SVGAGI (reference sequence). V dropped 5 bases and J dropped 0; count of bases not matched to a gene: 23. The CDR3 loop spans 21 amino acids. The CDR3 coding sequence is TGTGCCAGCAGTCCCAGCCCAGGGGGCGGCGGGTATCGAGGTTTGAACACTGAAGCTTTCTTT. It encodes CASSPSPGGGGYRGLNTEAFF.

The chain combines TRBV12-3 or TRBV12-4 with TRBJ1-2; D is unresolved. The V gene lost 6 bases and the J gene lost 4 bases, with 9 bases spanning the gap. This CDR3 is built from 12 residues. CDR3 amino acids: CASSPLSYGYTF. The CDR3, as DNA: TGTGCCAGCAGCCCCTTGAGCTATGGCTACACCTTC.

The chain is built from TRBV5-1 and TRBJ2-1, with unresolved D. From germline, CDR1 is SGHRS and CDR2 YFSETQ. V lost 1 base to trimming and J lost 6 bases, with 11 bases between them. The CDR3 extends over 14 amino acids. The CDR3 DNA sequence: TGCGCCAGCAGCTTGACCCTAGGCCCCAATGAGCAGTTCTTC. Residues: CASSLTLGPNEQFF.